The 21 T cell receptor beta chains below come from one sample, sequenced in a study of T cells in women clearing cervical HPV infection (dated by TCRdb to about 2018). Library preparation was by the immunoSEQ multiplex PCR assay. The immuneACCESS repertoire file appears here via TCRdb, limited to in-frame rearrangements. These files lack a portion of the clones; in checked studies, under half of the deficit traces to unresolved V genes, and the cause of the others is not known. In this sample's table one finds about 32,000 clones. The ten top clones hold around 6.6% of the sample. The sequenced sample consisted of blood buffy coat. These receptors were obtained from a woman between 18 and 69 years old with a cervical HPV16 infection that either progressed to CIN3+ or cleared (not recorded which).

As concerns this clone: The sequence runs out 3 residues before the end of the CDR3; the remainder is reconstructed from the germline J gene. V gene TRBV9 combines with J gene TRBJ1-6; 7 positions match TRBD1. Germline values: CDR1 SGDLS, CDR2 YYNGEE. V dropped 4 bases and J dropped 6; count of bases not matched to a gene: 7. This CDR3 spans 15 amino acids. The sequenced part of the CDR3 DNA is TGTGCCAGCAGCCCTCTGACAGGGACTAATTCACCC. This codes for CASSPLTGTNSP. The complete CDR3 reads CASSPLTGTNSPLHF.

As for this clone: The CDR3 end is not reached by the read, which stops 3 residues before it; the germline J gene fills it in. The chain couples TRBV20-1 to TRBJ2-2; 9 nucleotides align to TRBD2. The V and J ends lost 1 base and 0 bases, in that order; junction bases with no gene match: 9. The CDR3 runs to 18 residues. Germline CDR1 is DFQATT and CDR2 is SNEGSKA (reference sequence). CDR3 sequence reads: CSARVMRGGLTNTGELFF. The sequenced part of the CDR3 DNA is TGCAGTGCTAGAGTAATGCGGGGGGGGTTAACGAACACCGGGGAG.

The part of the CDR3 DNA that was read is TGTGCCAGCAGTGAAGCTGCGGGGGGCCTGGCAACG. Encoded protein: CASSEAAGGLAT. Given in full, the CDR3 is CASSEAAGGLATQYF. The V gene is TRBV6-1, the J gene TRBJ2-3; TRBD2 matches 8 bases. With the read ending 3 residues before the CDR3 end, the germline J gene is used to fill in that end. The CDR3 has 15 amino acids. Per the germline V gene, CDR1 is MNHNS and CDR2 is SASEGT.

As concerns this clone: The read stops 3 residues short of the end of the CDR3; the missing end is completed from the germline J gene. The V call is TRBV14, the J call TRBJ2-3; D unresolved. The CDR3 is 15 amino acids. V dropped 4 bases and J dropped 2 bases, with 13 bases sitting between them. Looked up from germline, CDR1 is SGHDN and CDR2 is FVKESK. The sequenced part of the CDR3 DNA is TGTGCCAGCAGCCCTCCAGTGAAGGCCACAGATACG. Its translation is CASSPPVKATDT. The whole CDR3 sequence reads CASSPPVKATDTQYF. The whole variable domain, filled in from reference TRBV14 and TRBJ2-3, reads EAGVTQFPSHSVIEKGQTVTLRCDPISGHDNLYWYRRVMGKEIKFLLHFVKESKQDESGMPNNRFLAERTGGTYSTLKVQPAELEDSGVYFCASSPPVKATDTQYFGPGTRLTVL.

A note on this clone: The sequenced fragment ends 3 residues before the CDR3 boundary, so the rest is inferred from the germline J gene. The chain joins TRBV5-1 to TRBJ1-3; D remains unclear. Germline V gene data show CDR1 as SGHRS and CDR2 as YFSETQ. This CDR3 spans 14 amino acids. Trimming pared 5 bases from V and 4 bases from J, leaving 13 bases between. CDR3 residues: CASSPDSGGNTIYF. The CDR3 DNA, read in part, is TGCGCCAGCAGTCCGGACTCGGGCGGAAACACC.

CDR3 sequence: CASSLGRGEVDTQYF. The DNA read from the CDR3 is TGTGCCAGCAGCTTAGGACGGGGGGAGGTAGATACG. The V call is TRBV7-9, the J call TRBJ2-3; 7 nucleotides line up with TRBD2. The read halts 3 residues ahead of the CDR3 end, with the missing end drawn from the germline J gene. Germline trimming cut 1 base from V and 5 bases from J; bases unmatched to any gene: 6. This CDR3 is 15 amino acids long. Germline-derived CDR1 and CDR2 are SEHNR and FQNEAQ (reference sequence).

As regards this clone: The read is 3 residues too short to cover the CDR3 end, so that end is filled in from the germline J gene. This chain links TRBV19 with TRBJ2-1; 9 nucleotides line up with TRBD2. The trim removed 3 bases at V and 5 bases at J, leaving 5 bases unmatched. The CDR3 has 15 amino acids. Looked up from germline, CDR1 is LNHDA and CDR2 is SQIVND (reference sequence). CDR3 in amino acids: CASSMGLAGHNEQFF. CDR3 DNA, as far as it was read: TGTGCCAGTAGTATGGGTCTAGCGGGGCACAATGAG.

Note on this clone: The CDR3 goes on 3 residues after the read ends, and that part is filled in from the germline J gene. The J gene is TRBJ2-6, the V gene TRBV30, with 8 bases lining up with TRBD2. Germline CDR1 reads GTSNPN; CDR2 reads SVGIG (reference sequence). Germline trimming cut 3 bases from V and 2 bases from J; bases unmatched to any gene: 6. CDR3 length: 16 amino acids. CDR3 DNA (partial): TGTGCCTGGAGCCTCGGGGGGGGAACTGGGGCCAACGTC. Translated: CAWSLGGGTGANV. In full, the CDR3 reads CAWSLGGGTGANVLTF.

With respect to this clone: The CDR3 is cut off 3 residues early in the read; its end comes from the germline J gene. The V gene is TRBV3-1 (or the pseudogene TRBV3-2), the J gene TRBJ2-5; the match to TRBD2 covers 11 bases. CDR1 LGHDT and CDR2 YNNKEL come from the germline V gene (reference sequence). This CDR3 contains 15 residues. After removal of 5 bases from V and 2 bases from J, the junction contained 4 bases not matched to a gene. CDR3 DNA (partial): TGTGCCAGCAGCGACCGACTAGCGGGGCAAGAGACC. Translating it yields CASSDRLAGQET. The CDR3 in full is CASSDRLAGQETQYF.

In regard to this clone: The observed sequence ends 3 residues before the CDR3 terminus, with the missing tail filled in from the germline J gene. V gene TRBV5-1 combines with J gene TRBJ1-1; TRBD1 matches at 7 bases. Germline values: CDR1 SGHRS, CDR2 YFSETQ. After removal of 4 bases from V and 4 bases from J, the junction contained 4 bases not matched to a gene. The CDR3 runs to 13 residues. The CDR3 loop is CASSLRGATEAFF. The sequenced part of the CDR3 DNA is TGCGCCAGCAGCCTCAGGGGGGCCACTGAA. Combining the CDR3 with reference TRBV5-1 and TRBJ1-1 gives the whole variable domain KAGVTQTPRYLIKTRGQQVTLSCSPISGHRSVSWYQQTPGQGLQFLFEYFSETQRNKGNFPGRFSGRQFSNSRSEMNVSTLELGDSALYLCASSLRGATEAFFGQGTRLTVV.

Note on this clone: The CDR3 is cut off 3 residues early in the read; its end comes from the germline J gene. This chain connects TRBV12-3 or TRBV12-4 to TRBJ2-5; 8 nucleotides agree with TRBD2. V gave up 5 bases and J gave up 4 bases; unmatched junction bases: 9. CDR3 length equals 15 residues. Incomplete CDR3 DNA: TGTGCCAGCAGTCTTCAACCTACTAGCGGAGAGACC. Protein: CASSLQPTSGET. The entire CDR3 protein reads CASSLQPTSGETQYF.

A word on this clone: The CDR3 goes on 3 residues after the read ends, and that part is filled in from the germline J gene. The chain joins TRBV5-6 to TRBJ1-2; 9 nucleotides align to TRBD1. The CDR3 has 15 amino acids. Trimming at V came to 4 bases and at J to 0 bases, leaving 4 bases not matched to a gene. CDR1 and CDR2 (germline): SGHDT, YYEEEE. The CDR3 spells CASSPGTGSNYGYTF. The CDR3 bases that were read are TGTGCCAGCAGCCCCGGGACAGGGTCTAACTATGGC.

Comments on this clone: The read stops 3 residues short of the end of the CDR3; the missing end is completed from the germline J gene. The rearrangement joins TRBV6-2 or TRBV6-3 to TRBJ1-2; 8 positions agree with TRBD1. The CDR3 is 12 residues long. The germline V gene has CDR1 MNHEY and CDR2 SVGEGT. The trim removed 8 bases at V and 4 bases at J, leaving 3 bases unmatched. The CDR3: CASWDRSYGYTF. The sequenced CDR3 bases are TGTGCCAGCTGGGACAGGTCCTATGGC.

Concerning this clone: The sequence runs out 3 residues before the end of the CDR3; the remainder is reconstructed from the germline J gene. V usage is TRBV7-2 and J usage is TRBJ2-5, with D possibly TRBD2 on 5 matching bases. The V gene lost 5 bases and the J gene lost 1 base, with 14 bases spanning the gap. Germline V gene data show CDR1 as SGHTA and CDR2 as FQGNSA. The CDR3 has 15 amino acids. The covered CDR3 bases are TGTGCCAGCAGCCCGACTACATCCCGCCAAGAGACC. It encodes CASSPTTSRQET. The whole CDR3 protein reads CASSPTTSRQETQYF.

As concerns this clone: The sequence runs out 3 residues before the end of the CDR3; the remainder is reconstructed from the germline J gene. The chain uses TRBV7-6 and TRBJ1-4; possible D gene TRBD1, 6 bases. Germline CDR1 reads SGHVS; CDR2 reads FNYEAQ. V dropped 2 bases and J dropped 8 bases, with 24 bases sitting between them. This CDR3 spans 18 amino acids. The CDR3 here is CASSLSSTPGTRGEKLFF. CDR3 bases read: TGTGCCAGCAGCTTATCGTCCACCCCGGGGACAAGGGGCGAAAAA. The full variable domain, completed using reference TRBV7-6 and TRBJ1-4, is GAGVSQSPRYKVTKRGQDVALRCDPISGHVSLYWYRQALGQGPEFLTYFNYEAQQDKSGLPNDRFSAERPEGSISTLTIQRTEQRDSAMYRCASSLSSTPGTRGEKLFFGSGTQLSVL.

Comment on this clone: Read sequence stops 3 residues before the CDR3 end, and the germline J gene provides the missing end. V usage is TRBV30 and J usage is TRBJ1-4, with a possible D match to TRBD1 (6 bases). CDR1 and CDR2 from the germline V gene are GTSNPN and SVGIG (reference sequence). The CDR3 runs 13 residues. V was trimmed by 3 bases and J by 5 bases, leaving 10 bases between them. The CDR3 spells CAWSQGLNEKLFF. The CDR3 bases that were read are TGTGCCTGGAGCCAGGGGTTGAATGAAAAA.

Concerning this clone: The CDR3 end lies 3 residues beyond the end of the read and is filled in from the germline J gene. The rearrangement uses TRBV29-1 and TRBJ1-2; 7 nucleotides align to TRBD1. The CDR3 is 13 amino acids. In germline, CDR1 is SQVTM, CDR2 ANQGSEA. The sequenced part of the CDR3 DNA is TGCAGCGAAGACCCCTACGACAGGGCCGGC. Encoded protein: CSEDPYDRAG. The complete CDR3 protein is CSEDPYDRAGYTF.

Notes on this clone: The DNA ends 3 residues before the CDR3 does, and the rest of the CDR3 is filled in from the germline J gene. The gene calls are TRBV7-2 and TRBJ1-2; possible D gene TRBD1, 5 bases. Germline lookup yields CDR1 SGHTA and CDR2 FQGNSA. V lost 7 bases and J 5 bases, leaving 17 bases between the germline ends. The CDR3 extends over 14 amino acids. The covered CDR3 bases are TGTGCCAGCAACCAACGGACAAGACCTTATGGC. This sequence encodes CASNQRTRPYG. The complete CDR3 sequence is CASNQRTRPYGYTF.

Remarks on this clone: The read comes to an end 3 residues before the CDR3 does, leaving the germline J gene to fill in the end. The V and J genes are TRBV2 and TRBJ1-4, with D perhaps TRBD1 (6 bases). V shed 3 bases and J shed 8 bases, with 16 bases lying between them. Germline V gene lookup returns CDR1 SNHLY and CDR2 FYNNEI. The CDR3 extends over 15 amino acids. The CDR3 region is CASSDPNAGDEKLFF. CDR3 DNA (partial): TGTGCCAGCAGTGACCCGAACGCAGGGGACGAAAAA.

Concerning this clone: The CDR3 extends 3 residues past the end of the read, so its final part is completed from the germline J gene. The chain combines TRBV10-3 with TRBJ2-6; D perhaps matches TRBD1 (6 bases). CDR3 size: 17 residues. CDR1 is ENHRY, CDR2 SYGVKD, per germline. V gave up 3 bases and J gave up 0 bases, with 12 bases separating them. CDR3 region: CAISEGGLGSGANVLTF. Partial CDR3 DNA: TGTGCCATCAGTGAAGGGGGATTAGGCTCTGGGGCCAACGTC.

CDR3 DNA, as far as it was read: TGCAGTGCCCGATCAGGGAATTGGCCC. This translates into CSARSGNWP. The whole CDR3 protein is CSARSGNWPQHF. The V gene is TRBV20-1, the J gene TRBJ1-5; TRBD1 is a possible D gene (5 bases). From the germline J gene comes the end of the CDR3, since the read stops 3 residues before it. The V end lost 6 bases, the J end lost 9 bases, and 15 bases lay between the germline ends. The V gene's germline CDR1 is DFQATT and CDR2 SNEGSKA (reference sequence). The CDR3 is made up of 12 amino acids.